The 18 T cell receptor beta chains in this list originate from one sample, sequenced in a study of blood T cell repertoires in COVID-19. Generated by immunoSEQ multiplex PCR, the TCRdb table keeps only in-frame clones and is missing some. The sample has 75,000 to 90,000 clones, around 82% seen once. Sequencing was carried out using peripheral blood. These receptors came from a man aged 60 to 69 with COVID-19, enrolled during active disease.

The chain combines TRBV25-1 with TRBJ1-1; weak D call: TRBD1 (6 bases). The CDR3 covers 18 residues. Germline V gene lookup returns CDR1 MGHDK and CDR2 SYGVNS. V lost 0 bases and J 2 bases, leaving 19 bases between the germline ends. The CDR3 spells CASSEYPGSGETNTEAFF. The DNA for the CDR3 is TGTGCCAGCAGTGAATATCCCGGGTCAGGGGAGACTAACACTGAAGCTTTCTTT.

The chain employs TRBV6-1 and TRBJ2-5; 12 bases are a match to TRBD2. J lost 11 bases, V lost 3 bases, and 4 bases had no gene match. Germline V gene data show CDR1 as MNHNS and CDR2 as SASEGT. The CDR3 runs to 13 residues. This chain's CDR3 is CASSDGLAGSQYF. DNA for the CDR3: TGTGCCAGCAGTGACGGACTAGCGGGGTCTCAGTACTTC.

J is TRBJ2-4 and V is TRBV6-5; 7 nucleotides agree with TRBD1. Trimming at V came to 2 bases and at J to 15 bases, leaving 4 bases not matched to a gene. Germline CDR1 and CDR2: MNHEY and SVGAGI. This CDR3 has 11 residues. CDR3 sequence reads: CASSYGTALYF. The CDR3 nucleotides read TGTGCCAGCAGTTACGGGACAGCCTTGTACTTC.

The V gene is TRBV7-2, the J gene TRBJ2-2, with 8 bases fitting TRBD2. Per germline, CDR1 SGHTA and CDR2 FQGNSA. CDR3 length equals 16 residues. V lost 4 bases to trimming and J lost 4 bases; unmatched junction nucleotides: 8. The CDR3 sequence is CASSSKAGVGTGELFF. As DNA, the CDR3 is TGTGCCAGCAGCTCTAAAGCGGGAGTGGGCACCGGGGAGCTGTTTTTT.

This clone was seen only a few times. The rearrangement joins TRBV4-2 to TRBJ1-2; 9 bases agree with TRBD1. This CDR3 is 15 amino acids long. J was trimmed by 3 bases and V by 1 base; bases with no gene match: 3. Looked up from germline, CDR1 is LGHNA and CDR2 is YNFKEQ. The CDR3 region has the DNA TGTGCCAGCAGCCAAGCTACAGGGGGCGACTATGGCTACACCTTC. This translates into CASSQATGGDYGYTF.

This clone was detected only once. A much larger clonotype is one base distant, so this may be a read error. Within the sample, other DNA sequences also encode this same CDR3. In DNA form, the CDR3 reads TGTCCCCGCCGCTTGGGCGGGGGCGGGAGGGCCCTCCCTGGGTATTTT. It yields the protein CPRRLGGGGRALPGYF. The chain has TRBV5-5 and TRBJ2-3, with 9 bases identical to TRBD2. The CDR3 covers 16 residues. The germline V gene has CDR1 SGHKS and CDR2 YYEKEE (reference sequence).

The CDR3 is CASRPGHQGRGDYEQYF. The CDR3 nucleotides read TGTGCCAGTAGACCGGGACACCAGGGCCGGGGGGATTACGAGCAGTACTTC. The chain combines TRBV19 with TRBJ2-7; the D gene is possibly TRBD2 (7 bases). V lost 6 bases to trimming and J lost 4 bases, with 25 bases between them. The CDR3 is 17 amino acids. CDR1 is LNHDA, CDR2 SQIVND, per germline (reference sequence).

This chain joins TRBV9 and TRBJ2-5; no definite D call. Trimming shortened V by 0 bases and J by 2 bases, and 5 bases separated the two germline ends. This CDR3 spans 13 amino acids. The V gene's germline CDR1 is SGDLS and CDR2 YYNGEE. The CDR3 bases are TGTGCCAGCAGCGTAGCCCTACAAGAGACCCAGTACTTC. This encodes CASSVALQETQYF.

The CDR3 is CASSSGQPNTEAFF. The CDR3 DNA sequence: TGTGCCAGCAGCTCGGGACAGCCGAACACTGAAGCTTTCTTT. The rearrangement links TRBV5-4 to TRBJ1-1; 7 positions match TRBD1. CDR1 and CDR2 (germline): SGHNT, YYREEE (reference sequence). The J segment lost 1 base and the V segment lost 3 bases, leaving 3 bases of the junction unmatched. CDR3 length: 14 amino acids.

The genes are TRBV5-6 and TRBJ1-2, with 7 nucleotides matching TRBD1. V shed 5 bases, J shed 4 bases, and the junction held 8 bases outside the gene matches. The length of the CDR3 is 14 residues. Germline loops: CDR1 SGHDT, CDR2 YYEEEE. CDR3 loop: CASRSQGGGYGYTF. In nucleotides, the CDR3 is TGTGCCAGCAGATCCCAGGGGGGCGGCTATGGCTACACCTTC.

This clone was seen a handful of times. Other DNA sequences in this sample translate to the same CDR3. The CDR3 bases are TGTGCCAGCTCACCAGGGACAGGGGGGCAAGAGACCCAGTACTTC. It is translated as CASSPGTGGQETQYF. The chain is built from TRBV18 and TRBJ2-5, with 11 positions matching TRBD1. The germline V gene encodes CDR1 KGHSH and CDR2 LQKENI. V shed 2 bases and J 2 bases; nucleotides not matched to a gene: 1. The CDR3 is 15 amino acids.

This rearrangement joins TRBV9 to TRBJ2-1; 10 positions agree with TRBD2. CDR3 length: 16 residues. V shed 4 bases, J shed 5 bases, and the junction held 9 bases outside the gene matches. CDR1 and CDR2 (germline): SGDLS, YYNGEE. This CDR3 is CASSTSLAGTHNEQFF. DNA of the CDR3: TGTGCCAGCAGCACCTCACTAGCGGGGACCCACAATGAGCAGTTCTTC.

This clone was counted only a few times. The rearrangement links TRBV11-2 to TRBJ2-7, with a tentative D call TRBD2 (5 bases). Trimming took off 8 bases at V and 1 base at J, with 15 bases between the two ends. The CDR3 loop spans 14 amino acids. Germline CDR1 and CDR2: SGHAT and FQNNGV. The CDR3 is CASGAVRRSYEQYF. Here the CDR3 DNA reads TGTGCCAGCGGCGCAGTCAGGAGGTCCTACGAGCAGTACTTC.

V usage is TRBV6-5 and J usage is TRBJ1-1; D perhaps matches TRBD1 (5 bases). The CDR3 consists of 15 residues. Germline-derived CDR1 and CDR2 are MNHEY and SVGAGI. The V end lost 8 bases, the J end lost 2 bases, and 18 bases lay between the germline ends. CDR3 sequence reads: CASSADRGGNTEAFF. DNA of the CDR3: TGTGCCAGCTCGGCGGATCGCGGGGGTAACACTGAAGCTTTCTTT.

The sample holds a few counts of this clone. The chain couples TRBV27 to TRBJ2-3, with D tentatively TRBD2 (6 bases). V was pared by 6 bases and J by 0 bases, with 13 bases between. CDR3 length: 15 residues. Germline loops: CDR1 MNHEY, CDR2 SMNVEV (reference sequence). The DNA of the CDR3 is TGTGCCAGCAGCCCGGAGGGAGACAGCACAGATACGCAGTATTTT. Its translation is CASSPEGDSTDTQYF.

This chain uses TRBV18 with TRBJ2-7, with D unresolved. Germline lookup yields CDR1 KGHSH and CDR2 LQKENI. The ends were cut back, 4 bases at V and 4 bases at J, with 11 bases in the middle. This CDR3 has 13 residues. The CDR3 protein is CASSLTTGYEQYF. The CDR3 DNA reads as TGTGCCAGCTCACTCACCACGGGTTACGAGCAGTACTTC.

This CDR3 reads CASSTHSRETQYF. In nucleotides, the CDR3 is TGTGCCAGCAGCACCCACAGTCGAGAGACCCAGTACTTC. The rearrangement links TRBV11-2 to TRBJ2-5; D uncertain. The CDR3 has 13 residues. Germline-derived CDR1 and CDR2 are SGHAT and FQNNGV. V lost 5 bases and J 4 bases, leaving 11 bases between the germline ends.

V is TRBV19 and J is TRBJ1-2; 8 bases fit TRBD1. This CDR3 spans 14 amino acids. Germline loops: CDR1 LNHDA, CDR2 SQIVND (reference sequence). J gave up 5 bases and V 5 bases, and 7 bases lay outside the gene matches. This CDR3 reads CASSLGQGEYGYTF. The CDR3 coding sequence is TGTGCCAGTAGTCTTGGACAGGGCGAGTATGGCTACACCTTC.